This record covers a single TCR beta chain. This clonotype was recorded many times. Its antigen has not been determined. No base quality information exists; no much larger clone differs at one position. This sample stems from a study of blood T cells in healthy people across ages (dated by TCRdb to about 2015). Regarding the research as a whole: In model experiments, template switching captured roughly one uniquely barcoded TCR beta cDNA molecule for every two T cells. Age-related changes in TCR beta repertoire diversity were measured in the study by deep sequencing normalized with unique cDNA molecular identifiers. Donors were grouped into four age groups: young (average 16 years), middle-aged (around 39), aged (around 62) and long-lived (less than 85). For two donors (one aged 18 to 29 and one aged 80 or older), the study analyzed two additional independent replicas of 1 million unique cDNA reads from the same blood draw. Donors of different ages were randomly distributed across sequencing lanes to avoid experimental bias. The full study reports these points: Estimates of total diversity based on one million sequenced T cells were regarded as lower bounds and as underestimates. Because donor CMV infection status was unknown, age-related changes in expanded clonotypes were potentially confounded. Observed TCR beta diversity correlated strongly with the percentage of naive T cells measured by flow cytometry. The long-lived group showed more naive CD4+ T cells, fewer expanded clones and increased TCR diversity than the aged group, suggesting age selection. As age increased, observed TCR beta diversity per million T cells dropped in a roughly linear way, and a significant reduction was already evident by age around 41. Conclusive comparison of naive and antigen-experienced compartments was prevented by the profiling of bulk unsorted PBMCs.

CDR1 and CDR2, looked up from the germline V gene, are SGHTA and FQGNSA. Trimming leaves V shorter by 4 bases and J shorter by 6 bases, with the junction holding 1 base beyond the gene matches. Its CDR3 holds 13 amino acids, cysteine through phenylalanine. The read is trimmed to its CDR3 DNA, 39 bases read in frame from base 1. Systemically healthy Caucasian individuals from Russia, some 40 in total and aged about 6 to 90 years, were included as donors. Each donor gave around 9 milliliters of peripheral blood, collected into EDTA-treated Vacutainer tubes. Ficoll-Paque density-gradient centrifugation was used to isolate PBMCs, with at least 7 million per sample. Total RNA, at least 6 micrograms per sample, was extracted from PBMCs with Trizol reagent. For every donor, an aliquot of PBMCs went through flow cytometry to measure the percentages of naive CD45RAhigh/CD27high T cells. The library came from 5' RACE. The instrument was an Illumina HiSeq 2500. The second PCR ran for about 6 to 12 cycles and used a J-beta primer mix along with a sample-barcoded 5' primer. A unique molecular identifier was introduced onto each TCR beta cDNA molecule by a template-switch 5' adaptor carrying 12 random nucleotides. Each sample yielded at least 2.5 million CDR3-containing paired-end reads. First-strand cDNA synthesis was performed from all RNA using the Mint cDNA synthesis kit, with priming by a TRBC-specific oligonucleotide. Following uracil-DNA glycosylase treatment, all cDNA underwent a first 18-cycle PCR with the universal primers M1SS and BC2_uni_R. From the authors' description of their analysis: Each sample was normalized by randomly selecting 1 million high-quality reads, each carrying a distinct molecular identifier. Instead of being binned into consensus sequences, reads with shared molecular identifiers were discarded. MiTCR, set to a Q25 quality threshold and the strictest error-elimination algorithm, was used for CDR3 identification, clonotype clustering and error correction. A nonparametric unseen species model with Euler transformation was used to estimate lower-bound total TCR beta diversity. TCRdb reprocessing: public reads trimmed at Q25 with fastp, clones called with MiXCR, in-frame beta chains kept. Each CDR3 protein appears once, grouped with its most common genes and DNA. Clone size and V and J calls follow TCRdb, not the original study. Within this sample are around 1.5 million distinct CDR3 sequences, with about 40% of them counted one time only. The top ten clones comprise under 8% of the sample.

Input material: blood. The receptor was derived from a woman between 18 and 30 years old in good health. The chain was built from TRBV7-2 and TRBJ1-4, with 8 middle bases fitting TRBD1. For the CDR3, the sequence is CASSSDRDEKLFF. The bases read TGTGCCAGCAGCTCGGACAGGGATGAAAAACTGTTTTTT.